This TCR beta chain was observed in a study of TIL therapy for anti-PD-1-resistant metastatic lung cancer. Looking at the study overall: Median patient age was about 56, ranging 38-75 years.

V was cut by 5 bases and J by 3 bases, with 16 bases left in between. The CDR3 loop spans 16 amino acids. Germline CDR1 SGHTA, CDR2 FQGNSA. This clone was found a few times. Its antigen remains unknown. The immunoSEQ assay was v3. Libraries were sequenced to 1.5 million to 2 million read pairs (survey) or about 5-6 million (deep). The data were produced by immunoSEQ multiplex PCR, yet TCRdb's version contains in-frame clones alone and is incomplete. The sample holds about 19,000 clones; about 80% are singletons and the top ten take 7% to 8%. Notes on the study in general: Patients were highly selected, enriched for treatment-naive, never-smoker and oncogene-addicted cases.

Time point noted: pre-treatment sample, taken before nivolumab and TIL therapy. Patients were adults with stage 4 NSCLC. This TCR was recovered from a person aged 25 to 79 with non-small cell lung cancer. Sample: blood, taken at baseline. This chain connects TRBV7-2 to TRBJ1-4, with a tentative D call TRBD1 (5 bases). The CDR3, as DNA: TGTGCCAGCAGCAAATCCCCCCTAGGGGCTAATGAAAAACTGTTTTTT. Its protein product is CASSKSPLGANEKLFF.